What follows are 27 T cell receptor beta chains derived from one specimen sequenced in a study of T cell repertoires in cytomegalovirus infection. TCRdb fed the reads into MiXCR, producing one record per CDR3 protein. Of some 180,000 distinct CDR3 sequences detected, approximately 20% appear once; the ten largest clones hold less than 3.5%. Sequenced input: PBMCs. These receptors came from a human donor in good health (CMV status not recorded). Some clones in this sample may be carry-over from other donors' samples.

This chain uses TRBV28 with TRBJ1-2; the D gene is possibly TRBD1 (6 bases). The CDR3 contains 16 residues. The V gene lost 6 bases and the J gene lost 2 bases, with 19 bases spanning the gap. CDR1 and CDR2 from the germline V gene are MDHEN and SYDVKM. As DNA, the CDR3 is TGTGCCAGCAGCATGGGGGCGGTCGGGGAAAACTATGGCTACACCTTC. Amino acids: CASSMGAVGENYGYTF.

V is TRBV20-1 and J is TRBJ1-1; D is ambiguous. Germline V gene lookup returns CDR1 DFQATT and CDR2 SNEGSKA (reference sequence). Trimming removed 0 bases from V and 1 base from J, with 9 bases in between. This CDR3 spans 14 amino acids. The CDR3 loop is CSARDPGRNTEAFF. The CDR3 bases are TGCAGTGCTAGAGATCCCGGGAGGAACACTGAAGCTTTCTTT.

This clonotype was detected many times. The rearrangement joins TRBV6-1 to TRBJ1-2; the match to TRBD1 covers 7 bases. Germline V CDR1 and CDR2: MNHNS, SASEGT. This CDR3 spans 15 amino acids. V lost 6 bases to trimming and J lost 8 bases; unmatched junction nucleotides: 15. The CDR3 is CASSPSLTGDSGYTF. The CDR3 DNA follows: TGTGCCAGCAGCCCGTCCCTAACAGGGGATAGCGGCTACACCTTC.

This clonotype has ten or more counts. The CDR3 nucleotides read TGCAGCGCCTTGACAGGCCCCTACGAGCAGTACTTC. Protein product: CSALTGPYEQYF. The chain couples TRBV29-1 to TRBJ2-7; a weak D match, TRBD1 (6 bases). Between the trimmed V and J ends, which lost 7 bases and 2 bases, there was a span of 12 bases. The CDR3 is 12 amino acids. Germline V gene lookup returns CDR1 SQVTM and CDR2 ANQGSEA.

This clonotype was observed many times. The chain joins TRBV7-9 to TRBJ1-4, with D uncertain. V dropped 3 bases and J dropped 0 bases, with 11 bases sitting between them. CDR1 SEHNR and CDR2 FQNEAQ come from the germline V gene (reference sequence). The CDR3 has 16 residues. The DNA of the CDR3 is TGTGCCAGCAGCTTGAGGGATCTCTCAACTAATGAAAAACTGTTTTTT. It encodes CASSLRDLSTNEKLFF.

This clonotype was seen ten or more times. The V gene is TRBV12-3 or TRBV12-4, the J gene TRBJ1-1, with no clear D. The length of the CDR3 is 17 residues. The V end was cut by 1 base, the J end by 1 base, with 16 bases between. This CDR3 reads CASSLGSWMRANTEAFF. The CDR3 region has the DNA TGTGCCAGCAGTTTAGGCAGCTGGATGAGGGCGAACACTGAAGCTTTCTTT.

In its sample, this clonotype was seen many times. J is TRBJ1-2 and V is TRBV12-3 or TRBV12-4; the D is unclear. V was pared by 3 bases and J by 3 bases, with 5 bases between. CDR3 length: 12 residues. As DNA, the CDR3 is TGTGCCAGCAGTTTTTTGGACTATGGCTACACCTTC. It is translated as CASSFLDYGYTF.

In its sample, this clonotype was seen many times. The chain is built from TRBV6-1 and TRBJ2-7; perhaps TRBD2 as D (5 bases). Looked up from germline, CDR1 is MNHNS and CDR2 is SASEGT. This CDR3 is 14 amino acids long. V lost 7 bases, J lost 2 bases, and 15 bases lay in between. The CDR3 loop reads CASKRGQAAYEQYF. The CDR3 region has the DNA TGTGCCAGCAAGAGAGGGCAGGCCGCCTACGAGCAGTACTTC.

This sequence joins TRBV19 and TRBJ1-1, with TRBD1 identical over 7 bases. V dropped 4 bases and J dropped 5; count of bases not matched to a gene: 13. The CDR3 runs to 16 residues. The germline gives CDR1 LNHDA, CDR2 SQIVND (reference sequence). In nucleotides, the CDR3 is TGTGCCAGTAGTAAAACAGGGGTCGGGATGGGGACTGAAGCTTTCTTT. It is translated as CASSKTGVGMGTEAFF.

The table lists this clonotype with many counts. The CDR3 reads CASSFGQPSTDTQYF. The CDR3 DNA follows: TGTGCCAGCAGCTTCGGACAGCCTAGCACAGATACGCAGTATTTT. The chain uses TRBV7-2 and TRBJ2-3; maybe TRBD1 (6 bases). The CDR3 sequence is 15 residues long. Deletions cut 3 bases from V and 0 bases from J, with 10 bases between. Germline V gene data show CDR1 as SGHTA and CDR2 as FQGNSA.

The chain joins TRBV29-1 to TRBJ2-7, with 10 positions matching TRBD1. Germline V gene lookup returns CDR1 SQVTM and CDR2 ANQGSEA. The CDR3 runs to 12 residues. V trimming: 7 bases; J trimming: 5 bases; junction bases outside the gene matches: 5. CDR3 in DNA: TGCAGCGGAAAGACAGGGGGCGACGAGCAGTACTTC. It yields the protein CSGKTGGDEQYF.

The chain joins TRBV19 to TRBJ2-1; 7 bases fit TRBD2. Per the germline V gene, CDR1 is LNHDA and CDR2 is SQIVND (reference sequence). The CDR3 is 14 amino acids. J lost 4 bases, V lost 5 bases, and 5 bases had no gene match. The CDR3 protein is CASSGGSLYNEQFF. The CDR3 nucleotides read TGTGCCAGTAGTGGCGGGAGTCTTTACAATGAGCAGTTCTTC.

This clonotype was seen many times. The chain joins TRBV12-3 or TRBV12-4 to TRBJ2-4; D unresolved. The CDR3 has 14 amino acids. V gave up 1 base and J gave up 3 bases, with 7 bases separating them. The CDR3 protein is CASSLGFGKNIQYF. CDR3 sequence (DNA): TGTGCCAGCAGTTTAGGTTTTGGCAAAAACATTCAGTACTTC.

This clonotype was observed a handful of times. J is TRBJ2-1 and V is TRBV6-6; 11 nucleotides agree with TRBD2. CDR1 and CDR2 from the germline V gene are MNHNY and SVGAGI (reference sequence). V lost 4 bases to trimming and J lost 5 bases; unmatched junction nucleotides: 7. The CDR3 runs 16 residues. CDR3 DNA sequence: TGTGCCAGCAGTTCCATGACTAGCGGGGCAAACAATGAGCAGTTCTTC. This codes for CASSSMTSGANNEQFF.

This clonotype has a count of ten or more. The CDR3: CASSLNGLNTGELFF. In nucleotides, the CDR3 is TGTGCCAGCAGCTTAAACGGGCTTAACACCGGGGAGCTGTTTTTT. The genes are TRBV7-8 and TRBJ2-2, with D hard to call. The CDR3 is 15 amino acids. The germline CDR1 and CDR2 sequences are SGHVS and FQNEAQ. Trimming shortened V by 2 bases and J by 2 bases, and 9 bases separated the two germline ends. Drawing the rest from reference TRBV7-8 and TRBJ2-2, the complete variable domain is GAGVSQSPRYKVAKRGQDVALRCDPISGHVSLFWYQQALGQGPEFLTYFQNEAQLDKSGLPSDRFFAERPEGSVSTLKIQRTQQEDSAVYLCASSLNGLNTGELFFGEGSRLTVL.

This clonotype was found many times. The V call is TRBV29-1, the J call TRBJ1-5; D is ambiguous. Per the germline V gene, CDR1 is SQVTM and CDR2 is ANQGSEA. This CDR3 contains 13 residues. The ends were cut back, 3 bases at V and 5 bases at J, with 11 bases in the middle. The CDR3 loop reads CSVDYGSDQPQHF. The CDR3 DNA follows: TGCAGCGTTGATTACGGAAGCGATCAGCCCCAGCATTTT.

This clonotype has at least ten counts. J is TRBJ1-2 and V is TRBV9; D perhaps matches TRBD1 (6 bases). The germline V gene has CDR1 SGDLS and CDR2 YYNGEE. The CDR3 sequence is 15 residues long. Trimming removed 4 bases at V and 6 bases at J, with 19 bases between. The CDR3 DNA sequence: TGTGCCAGCAGCTCCTCCGTACAGGGAGGAGATGGCTACACCTTC. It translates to CASSSSVQGGDGYTF.

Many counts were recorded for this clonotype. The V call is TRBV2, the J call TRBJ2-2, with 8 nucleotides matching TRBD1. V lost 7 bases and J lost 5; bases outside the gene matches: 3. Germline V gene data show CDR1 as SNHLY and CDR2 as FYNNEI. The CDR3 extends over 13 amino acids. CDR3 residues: CASTRTGTGELFF. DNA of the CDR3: TGTGCCAGCACGAGGACAGGGACCGGGGAGCTGTTTTTT.

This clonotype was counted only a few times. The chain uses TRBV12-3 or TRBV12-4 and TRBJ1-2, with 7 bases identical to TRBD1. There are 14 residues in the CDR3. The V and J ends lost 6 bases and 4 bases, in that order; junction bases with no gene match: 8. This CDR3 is CASSSTGDGYGYTF. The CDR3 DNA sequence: TGTGCCAGCAGCAGCACAGGGGATGGCTATGGCTACACCTTC.

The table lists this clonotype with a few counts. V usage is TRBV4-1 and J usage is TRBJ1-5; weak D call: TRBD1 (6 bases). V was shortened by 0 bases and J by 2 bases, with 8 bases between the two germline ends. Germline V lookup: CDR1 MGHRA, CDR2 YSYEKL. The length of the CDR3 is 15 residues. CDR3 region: CASSQETGRNQPQHF. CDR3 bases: TGCGCCAGCAGCCAAGAAACAGGGCGCAATCAGCCCCAGCATTTT.

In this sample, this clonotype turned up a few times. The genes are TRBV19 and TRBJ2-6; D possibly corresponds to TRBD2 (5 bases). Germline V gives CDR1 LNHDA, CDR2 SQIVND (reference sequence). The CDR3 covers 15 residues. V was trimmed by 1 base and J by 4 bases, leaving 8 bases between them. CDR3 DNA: TGTGCCAGTAGTATAGTGACGGGAGGGGCCAACGTCCTGACTTTC. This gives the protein CASSIVTGGANVLTF. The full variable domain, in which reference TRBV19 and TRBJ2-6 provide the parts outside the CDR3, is DGGITQSPKYLFRKEGQNVTLSCEQNLNHDAMYWYRQDPGQGLRLIYYSQIVNDFQKGDIAEGYSVSREKKESFPLTVTSAQKNPTAFYLCASSIVTGGANVLTFGAGSRLTVL.

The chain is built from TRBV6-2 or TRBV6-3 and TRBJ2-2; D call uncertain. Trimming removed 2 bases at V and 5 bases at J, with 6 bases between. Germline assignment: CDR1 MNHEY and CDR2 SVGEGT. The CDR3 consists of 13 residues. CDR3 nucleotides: TGTGCCAGCAGTTACGTCCAGACCGGGGAGCTGTTTTTT. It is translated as CASSYVQTGELFF.

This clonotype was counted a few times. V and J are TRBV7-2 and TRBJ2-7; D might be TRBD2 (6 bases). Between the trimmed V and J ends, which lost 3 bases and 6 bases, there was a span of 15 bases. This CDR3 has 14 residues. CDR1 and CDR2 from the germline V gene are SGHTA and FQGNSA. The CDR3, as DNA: TGTGCCAGCAGCTTCGCGACTAGATTTAGCGAGCAGTACTTC. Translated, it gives CASSFATRFSEQYF.

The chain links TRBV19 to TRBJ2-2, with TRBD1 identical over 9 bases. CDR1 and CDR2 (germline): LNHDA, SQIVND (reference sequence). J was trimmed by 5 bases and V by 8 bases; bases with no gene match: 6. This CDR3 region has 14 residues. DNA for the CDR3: TGTGCCAGTGGGGCGGACAGGGGAACCGGGGAGCTGTTTTTT. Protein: CASGADRGTGELFF.

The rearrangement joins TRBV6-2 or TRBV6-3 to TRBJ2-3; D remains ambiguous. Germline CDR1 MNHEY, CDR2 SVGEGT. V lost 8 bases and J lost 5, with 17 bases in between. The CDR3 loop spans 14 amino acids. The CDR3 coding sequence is TGTGCCAGCTCCGCCGGCCCTGAGGTAGATACGCAGTATTTT. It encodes CASSAGPEVDTQYF.

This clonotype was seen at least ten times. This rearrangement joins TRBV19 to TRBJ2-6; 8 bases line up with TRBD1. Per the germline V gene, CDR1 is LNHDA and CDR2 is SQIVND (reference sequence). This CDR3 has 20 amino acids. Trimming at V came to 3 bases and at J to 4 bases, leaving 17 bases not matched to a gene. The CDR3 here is CASSISQRTGRFVGANVLTF. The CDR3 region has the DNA TGTGCCAGTAGTATTAGCCAGCGGACAGGGCGGTTCGTGGGGGCCAACGTCCTGACTTTC.

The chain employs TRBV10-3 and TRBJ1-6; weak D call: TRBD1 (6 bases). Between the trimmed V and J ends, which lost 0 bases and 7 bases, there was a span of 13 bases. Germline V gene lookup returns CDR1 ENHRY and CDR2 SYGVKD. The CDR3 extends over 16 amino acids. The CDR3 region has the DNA TGTGCCATCAGTGAGTCGATCTGGACAGACAATTCACCCCTCCACTTT. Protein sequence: CAISESIWTDNSPLHF.